These T cell receptor beta chains were read from a single sample in a study of cytomegalovirus exposure and HLA in healthy donors. Only in-frame clones appear in the TCRdb table, and some are missing; sequencing was by immunoSEQ multiplex PCR. The table includes nearly 200,000 clones, approximately 80% detected once. The sequenced sample consisted of PBMCs. The receptor source for this set is a boy under 10 years old in good health and CMV-seronegative. Both conserved end residues are part of each CDR3. D genes are given only for firm matches. Where a row states a size, it is once, few, many or the class of an expanded clone; other rows omit it.

clone size	D gene	V gene	J gene	CDR3 DNA	CDR3 protein
once	NA	TRBV6-5	TRBJ1-2	TGTGCCAGCAAGTCAGAACCCTCTGGCTACACCTTC	CASKSEPSGYTF
NA	TRBD2	TRBV7-9	TRBJ2-1	TGTGCCAGCAGCTTGGGACTAGCGGGGGTCTACAATGAGCAGTTCTTC	CASSLGLAGVYNEQFF
NA	NA	TRBV12-5	TRBJ1-2	TGTGCTAGTGGTTTGGTATTTCAGGGCGCCAGGCTTAGCTATGGCTACACCTTC	CASGLVFQGARLSYGYTF
NA	NA	TRBV2	TRBJ2-4	TGTGCCAGCAGAGAAGACAGGCTAAAAAACATTCAGTACTTC	CASREDRLKNIQYF
NA	NA	TRBV7-7	TRBJ2-5	TGTGCTAGCAGCCCAAGACTGGGGGGCCAAGAGACCCAGTACTTC	CASSPRLGGQETQYF
once	NA	TRBV30	TRBJ1-1	TGTGCCTGGGTTGCCAGTGAAGCTTTCTTT	CAWVASEAFF
NA	NA	TRBV4-3	TRBJ1-2	TGCGCCAGCAGCCAACAACGTGTCGAGTATACTAACTATGGCTACACCTTC	CASSQQRVEYTNYGYTF
NA	TRBD1	TRBV6-5	TRBJ2-7	TGTGCCAGCAGTTACTCCCGGACAGGGGGGAGTTACGAGCAGTACTTC	CASSYSRTGGSYEQYF
once	NA	TRBV29-1	TRBJ2-1	TGCAGCGTTGAGGCTAGGGCAGGGAAACAAGGGTCCTACAATGAGCAGTTCTTC	CSVEARAGKQGSYNEQFF
NA	NA	TRBV19	TRBJ2-2	TGTGCCAGTCGCAGGGGAAAGGACACCGGGGAGCTGTTTTTT	CASRRGKDTGELFF
NA	TRBD1	TRBV6-6	TRBJ1-2	TGTGCCAGCAGGGACAGGGGGGGCAGCTATGGCTACACCTTC	CASRDRGGSYGYTF
once	TRBD2	TRBV6-6	TRBJ2-1	TGTGCCAGCAGCTCCGCGAAAGCGGGGGTCGCGGATGAGCAGTTCTTC	CASSSAKAGVADEQFF
NA	NA	TRBV4-2	TRBJ1-2	TGTGCCGGGGGGGTTGGGGCCAGCTATGGCTACACCTTC	CAGGVGASYGYTF
once	TRBD1	TRBV5-1	TRBJ2-7	TGCGCCAGCAGCTCCTCACAGGGGAACGAGCAGTACTTC	CASSSSQGNEQYF
NA	TRBD1	TRBV6-5	TRBJ2-2	TGTGCCAGCAGGCGCCGGGACAGGGGCACCGGGGAGCTGTTTTTT	CASRRRDRGTGELFF
NA	TRBD1	TRBV2	TRBJ1-6	TGTGCCAGCAGTCCCCGGTTGATTACAGGGGATGGAGATAATTCACCCCTCCACTTT	CASSPRLITGDGDNSPLHF
NA	NA	TRBV5-6	TRBJ1-2	TGTGCCAGCAGCGCCGGGGTTTGGACAGTCTCGAACTATGGCTACACCTTC	CASSAGVWTVSNYGYTF
NA	NA	TRBV19	TRBJ1-2	TGTGCCAGTAGTAAAGGGGACACAAATGGCTACACCTTC	CASSKGDTNGYTF
NA	NA	TRBV6-5	TRBJ1-1	TGTGCCAGCACCAGGGGTCCTGAAGCTTTCTTT	CASTRGPEAFF
NA	NA	TRBV5-4	TRBJ2-7	TGTGCCAGCAGCTTGACGGGCTACGAGCAGTACTTC	CASSLTGYEQYF
NA	TRBD1	TRBV9	TRBJ1-1	TGTGCCAGCAGCGTGCTGACAGGGGGCGCGAGGACTGAAGCTTTCTTT	CASSVLTGGARTEAFF
few	TRBD2	TRBV7-3	TRBJ2-5	TGTGCCAGCAGCTTAGGAGGGACTAGCGGGGAAGAGACCCAGTACTTC	CASSLGGTSGEETQYF
NA	TRBD1	TRBV29-1	TRBJ2-5	TGCAGCGTCGGACAGGGAATTGTGGGGCGGCCCCAGTACTTC	CSVGQGIVGRPQYF
NA	NA	TRBV7-2	TRBJ1-1	TGTGCCAGCACCCGACCCCCTGACTGGAGTGAAGCTTTCTTT	CASTRPPDWSEAFF
NA	TRBD2	TRBV9	TRBJ2-5	TGTGCCAGCAGCGTATCAGACGGGGGGGCCCGTCGGACCCAGTACTTC	CASSVSDGGARRTQYF
NA	NA	TRBV7-2	TRBJ1-5	TGTGCCAGCACCCCCCTGACTGGGCAGCCCCAGCATTTT	CASTPLTGQPQHF
few	NA	TRBV6-5	TRBJ1-1	TGTGCCAGCAGTTACTCGAAAGCGGAGAAAAGAGCTTTCTTT	CASSYSKAEKRAFF